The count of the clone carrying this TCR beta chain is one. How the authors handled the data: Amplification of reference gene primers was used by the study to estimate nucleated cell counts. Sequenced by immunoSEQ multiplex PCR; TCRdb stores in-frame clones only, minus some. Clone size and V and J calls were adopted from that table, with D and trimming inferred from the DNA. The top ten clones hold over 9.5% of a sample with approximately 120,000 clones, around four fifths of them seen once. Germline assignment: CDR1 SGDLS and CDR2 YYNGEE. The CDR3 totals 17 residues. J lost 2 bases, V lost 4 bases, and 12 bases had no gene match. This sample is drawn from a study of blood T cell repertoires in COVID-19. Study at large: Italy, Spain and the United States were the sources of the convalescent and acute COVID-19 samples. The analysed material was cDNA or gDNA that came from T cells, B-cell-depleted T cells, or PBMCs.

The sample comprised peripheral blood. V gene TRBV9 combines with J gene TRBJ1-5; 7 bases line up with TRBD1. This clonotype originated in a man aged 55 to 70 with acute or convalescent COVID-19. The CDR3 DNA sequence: TGTGCCAGCAGCCCCCAGGCAGGGGGTGATCGCAATCAGCCCCAGCATTTT. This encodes CASSPQAGGDRNQPQHF.